This T cell receptor beta chain derives from a study of T cell changes during pregnancy in multiple sclerosis. In its sample, this clone was seen once. V trimming: 6 bases; J trimming: 3 bases; junction bases outside the gene matches: 8. This CDR3 has 16 residues. The germline V gene encodes CDR1 SQVTM and CDR2 ANQGSEA. Generated by immunoSEQ multiplex PCR, the TCRdb table keeps only in-frame clones and is missing some. The sample has 65,000 to 75,000 clones, over 85% seen once. The chain employs TRBV29-1 and TRBJ2-3; TRBD2 aligns across 14 bases. The material sequenced was peripheral blood, taken after pregnancy. This clonotype was obtained from a female donor in good health, enrolled as a control in a pregnancy study. CDR3 sequence (DNA): TGCAGCGTGGGGCAGGGGACTAGCGGGAGTACAGATACGCAGTATTTT. Translated, it gives CSVGQGTSGSTDTQYF.